The T cell receptor beta chain under discussion was sequenced for a study of cytomegalovirus exposure and HLA in healthy donors. The CDR3 has 17 amino acids. Looked up from germline, CDR1 is SGDLS and CDR2 is YYNGEE. V was pared by 7 bases and J by 3 bases, with 25 bases between. The PCR was carried out with 60 Vbeta primers and 13 Jbeta primers. Profiled with immunoSEQ multiplex PCR; TCRdb holds only in-frame clones, not every one. Of 150,000 to 170,000 clones listed, about 80% were seen once; the top ten hold around 13%. J is TRBJ2-5 and V is TRBV9, with D perhaps TRBD2 (6 bases). The specimen was PBMCs. This receptor was taken from a man aged 30 to 45 in good health and CMV-seropositive. The CDR3 is CASSPFGLATTEETQYF. The DNA for the CDR3 is TGTGCCAGCTCCCCGTTCGGGCTAGCGACAACGGAAGAGACCCAGTACTTC.